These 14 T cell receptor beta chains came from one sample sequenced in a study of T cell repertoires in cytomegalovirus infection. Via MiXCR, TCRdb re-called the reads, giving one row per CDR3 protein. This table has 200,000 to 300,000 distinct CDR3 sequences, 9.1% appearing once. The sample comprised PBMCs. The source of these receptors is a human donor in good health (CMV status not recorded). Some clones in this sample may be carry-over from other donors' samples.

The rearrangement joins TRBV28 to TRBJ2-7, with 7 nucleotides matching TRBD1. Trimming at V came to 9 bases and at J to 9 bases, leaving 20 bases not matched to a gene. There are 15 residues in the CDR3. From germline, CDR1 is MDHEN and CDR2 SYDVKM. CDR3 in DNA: TGTGCCAGTGGCCACATAACGCGGACAGGCCAAAGGCAGTACTTC. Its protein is CASGHITRTGQRQYF.

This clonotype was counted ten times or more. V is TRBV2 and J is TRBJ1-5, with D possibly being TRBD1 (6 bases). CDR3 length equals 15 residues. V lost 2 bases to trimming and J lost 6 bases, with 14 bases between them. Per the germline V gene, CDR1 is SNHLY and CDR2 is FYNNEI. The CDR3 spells CASSEQQGQRQPQHF. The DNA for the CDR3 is TGTGCCAGCAGTGAACAACAGGGCCAACGTCAGCCCCAGCATTTT. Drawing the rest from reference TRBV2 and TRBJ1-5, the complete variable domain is EPEVTQTPSHQVTQMGQEVILRCVPISNHLYFYWYRQILGQKVEFLVSFYNNEISEKSEIFDDQFSVERPDGSNFTLKIRSTKLEDSAMYFCASSEQQGQRQPQHFGDGTRLSIL.

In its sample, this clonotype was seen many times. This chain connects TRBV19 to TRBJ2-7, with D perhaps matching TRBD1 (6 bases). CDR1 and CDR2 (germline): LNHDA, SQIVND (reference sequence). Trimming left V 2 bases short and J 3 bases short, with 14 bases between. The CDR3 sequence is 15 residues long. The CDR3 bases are TGTGCCAGTAGTATATCTGACAGGTCCTACTACGAGCAGTACTTC. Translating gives CASSISDRSYYEQYF.

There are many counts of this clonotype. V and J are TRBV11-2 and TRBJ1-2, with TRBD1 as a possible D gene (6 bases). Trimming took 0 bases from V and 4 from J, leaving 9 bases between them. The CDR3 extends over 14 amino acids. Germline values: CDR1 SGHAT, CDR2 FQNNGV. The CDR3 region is CASSLEEGVYGYTF. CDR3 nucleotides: TGTGCCAGCAGCTTAGAAGAGGGGGTCTATGGCTACACCTTC.

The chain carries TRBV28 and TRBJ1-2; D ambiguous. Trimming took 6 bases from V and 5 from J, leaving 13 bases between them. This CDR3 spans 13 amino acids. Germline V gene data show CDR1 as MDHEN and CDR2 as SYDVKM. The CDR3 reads CASRVNNLYGYTF. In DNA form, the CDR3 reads TGTGCCAGCAGGGTGAATAACCTGTATGGCTACACCTTC.

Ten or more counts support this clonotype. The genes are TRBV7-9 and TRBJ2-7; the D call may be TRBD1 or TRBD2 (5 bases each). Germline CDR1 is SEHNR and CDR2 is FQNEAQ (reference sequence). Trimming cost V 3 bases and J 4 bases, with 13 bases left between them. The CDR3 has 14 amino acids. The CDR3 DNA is TGTGCCAGCAGCTTTGGGGACCGCAGATACGAGCAGTACTTC. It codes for CASSFGDRRYEQYF.

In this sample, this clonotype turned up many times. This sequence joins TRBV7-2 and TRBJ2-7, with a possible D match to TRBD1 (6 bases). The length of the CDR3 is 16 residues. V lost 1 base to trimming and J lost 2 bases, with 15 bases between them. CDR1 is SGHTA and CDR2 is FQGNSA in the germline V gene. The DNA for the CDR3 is TGTGCCAGCAGCTTAGTCAGGGGACCACCGACCTACGAGCAGTACTTC. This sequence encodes CASSLVRGPPTYEQYF. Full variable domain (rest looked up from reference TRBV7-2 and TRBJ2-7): GAGVSQSPSNKVTEKGKDVELRCDPISGHTALYWYRQSLGQGLEFLIYFQGNSAPDKSGLPSDRFSAERTGGSVSTLTIQRTQQEDSAVYLCASSLVRGPPTYEQYFGPGTRLTVT.

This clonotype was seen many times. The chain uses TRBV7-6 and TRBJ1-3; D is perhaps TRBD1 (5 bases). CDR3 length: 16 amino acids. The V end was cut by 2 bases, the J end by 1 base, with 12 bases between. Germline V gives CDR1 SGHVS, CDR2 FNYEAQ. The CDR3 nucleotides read TGTGCCAGCAGCTTATTGAGGGGCTTATCTGGAAACACCATATATTTT. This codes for CASSLLRGLSGNTIYF.

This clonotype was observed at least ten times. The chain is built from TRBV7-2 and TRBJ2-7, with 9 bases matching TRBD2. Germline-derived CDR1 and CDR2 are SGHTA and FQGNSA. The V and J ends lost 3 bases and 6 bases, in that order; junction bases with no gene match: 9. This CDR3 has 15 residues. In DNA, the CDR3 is TGTGCCAGCAGCTTTCAGAGCGGGGGGCGGGGCGAGCAGTACTTC. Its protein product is CASSFQSGGRGEQYF.

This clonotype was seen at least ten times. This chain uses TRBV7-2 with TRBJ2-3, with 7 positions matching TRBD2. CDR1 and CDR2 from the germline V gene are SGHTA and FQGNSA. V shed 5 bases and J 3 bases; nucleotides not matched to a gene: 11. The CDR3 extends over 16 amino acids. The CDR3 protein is CASSRQSVGGTDTQYF. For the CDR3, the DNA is TGTGCCAGCAGCCGCCAAAGTGTCGGGGGGACAGATACGCAGTATTTT.

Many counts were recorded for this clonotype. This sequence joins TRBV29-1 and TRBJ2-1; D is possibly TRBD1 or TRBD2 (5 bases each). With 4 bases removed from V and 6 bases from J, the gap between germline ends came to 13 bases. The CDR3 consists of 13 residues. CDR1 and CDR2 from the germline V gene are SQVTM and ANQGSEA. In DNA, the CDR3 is TGCAGCGTTGCTCGGGACGTTCTCAATGAGCAGTTCTTC. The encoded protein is CSVARDVLNEQFF.

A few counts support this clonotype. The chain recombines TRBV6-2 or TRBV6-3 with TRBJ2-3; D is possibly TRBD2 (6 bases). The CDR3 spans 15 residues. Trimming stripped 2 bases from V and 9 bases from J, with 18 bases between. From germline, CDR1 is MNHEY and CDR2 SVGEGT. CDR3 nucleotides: TGTGCCAGCAGTTACGGAGGGGTCTCAATCGGGACGCAGTATTTT. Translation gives CASSYGGVSIGTQYF.

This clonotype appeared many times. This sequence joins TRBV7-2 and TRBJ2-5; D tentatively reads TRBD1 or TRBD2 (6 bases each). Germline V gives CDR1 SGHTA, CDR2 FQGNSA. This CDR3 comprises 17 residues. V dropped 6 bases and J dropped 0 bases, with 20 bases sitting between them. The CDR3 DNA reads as TGTGCCAGCAGGAGGGGGGTTTTGTCCCTGTACCAAGAGACCCAGTACTTC. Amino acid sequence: CASRRGVLSLYQETQYF.

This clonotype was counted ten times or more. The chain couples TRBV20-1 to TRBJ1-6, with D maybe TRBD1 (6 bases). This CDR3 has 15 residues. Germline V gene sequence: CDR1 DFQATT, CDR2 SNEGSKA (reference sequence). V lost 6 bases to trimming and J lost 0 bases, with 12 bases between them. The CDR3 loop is CSATDSSSYNSPLHF. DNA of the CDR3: TGCAGTGCGACGGACAGCAGCTCCTATAATTCACCCCTCCACTTT.